These 9 T cell receptor beta chains came from one sample sequenced in a study of regulatory T cells in long-lasting Graves disease. Arm-PCR of CDR3 regions and iRepertoire HTBI primers were the basis on which TCR beta libraries were built. TCRdb itself ran the multiplex PCR reads through MiXCR, one entry per CDR3 protein. The sample includes 680,000 or so distinct CDR3 sequences, 16% of them seen just once. Specified time point: newly diagnosed GD, antithyroid drugs for less than 3 months. Construction of the TCR library relied on RNA isolated from PBMCs. A further study also used this sample, focusing on T cells in Graves' hyperthyroidism and ophthalmopathy.

Source: peripheral blood mononuclear cells (PBMCs), taken at new diagnosis, from a patient treated with antithyroid drugs. Receptors were obtained from a woman younger than 45 with Graves disease.

In its sample, this clonotype was seen many times. This chain links TRBV20-1 with TRBJ1-1; a weak D match, TRBD1 (5 bases). CDR3 size: 16 residues. The germline V and J ends were trimmed by 0 bases and 0 bases, with 14 bases remaining between them. The germline V gene has CDR1 DFQATT and CDR2 SNEGSKA (reference sequence). The CDR3 bases are TGCAGTGCTAGAGACGGGGGGAGGGGCCTGAACACTGAAGCTTTCTTT. It translates to CSARDGGRGLNTEAFF.

This clonotype appeared a few times. The genes are TRBV9 and TRBJ2-3; a weak D match, TRBD2 (6 bases). The CDR3 loop spans 16 amino acids. V was clipped by 2 bases and J by 4 bases, with 17 bases between them. CDR1 is SGDLS, CDR2 YYNGEE, per germline. The CDR3 loop is CASSVDRLVGADTQYF. CDR3 nucleotides: TGTGCCAGCAGCGTCGACCGACTAGTTGGCGCAGATACGCAGTATTTT.

About this clonotype itself: Possible read error: a much larger clone is one base away. The chain combines TRBV12-3 or TRBV12-4 with TRBJ2-2; D call uncertain. This CDR3 has 14 amino acids. This CDR3 reads CASKDQPNTEELFF. DNA of the CDR3: TGTGCCAGCAAGGACCAACCGAACACCGAGGAGCTGTTTTTT.

The table lists this clonotype with many counts. This rearrangement joins TRBV6-1 to TRBJ1-1; tentatively, D is TRBD1 (6 bases). Germline loops: CDR1 MNHNS, CDR2 SASEGT. There are 14 residues in the CDR3. V lost 6 bases and J 0 bases, leaving 11 bases between the germline ends. The DNA of the CDR3 is TGTGCCAGCAGAGGTGGACAGATGAACACTGAAGCTTTCTTT. This translates into CASRGGQMNTEAFF.

This clonotype was counted a few times. This sequence joins TRBV14 and TRBJ1-4; D is possibly TRBD1 (5 bases). CDR3 size: 16 residues. Germline V lookup: CDR1 SGHDN, CDR2 FVKESK. Deletions cut 4 bases from V and 6 bases from J, with 18 bases between. CDR3 in DNA: TGTGCCAGCAGCCCGCCCTGGGACCCGGGGGATGAAAAACTGTTTTTT. This sequence encodes CASSPPWDPGDEKLFF.

This clonotype turned up a few times. The CDR3 DNA is TGTGCCAGCACCAAGCATACTAGTACCGGGGAGCTGTTTTTT. Residues: CASTKHTSTGELFF. The gene calls are TRBV6-1 and TRBJ2-2, with D possibly TRBD2 on 5 matching bases. From germline, CDR1 is MNHNS and CDR2 SASEGT. Trimming left V 7 bases short and J 5 bases short, with 14 bases between. The CDR3 extends over 14 amino acids.

This clonotype was recorded many times. The chain combines TRBV6-2 or TRBV6-3 with TRBJ2-5; TRBD1 agrees at 7 bases. The CDR3 extends over 15 amino acids. V lost 2 bases to trimming and J lost 1 base; unmatched junction nucleotides: 4. CDR1 is MNHEY and CDR2 is SVGEGT in the germline V gene. CDR3: CASSYGTGAQETQYF. The CDR3 coding sequence is TGTGCCAGCAGTTACGGTACAGGGGCCCAAGAGACCCAGTACTTC.

This clonotype has a count of ten or more. The chain is built from TRBV19 and TRBJ1-1, with D possibly TRBD1 on 6 matching bases. Trimming removed 3 bases from V and 6 bases from J, with 17 bases in between. The germline V gene encodes CDR1 LNHDA and CDR2 SQIVND (reference sequence). The CDR3 length is 15 residues. The chain's CDR3 is CASSIKGGTMAEAFF. CDR3 coding DNA: TGTGCCAGTAGTATTAAGGGGGGTACGATGGCTGAAGCTTTCTTT.

This clonotype was observed a few times. V and J are TRBV30 and TRBJ1-2; TRBD1 might be the D (6 bases). The germline V and J ends were trimmed by 7 bases and 10 bases, with 13 bases remaining between them. Germline CDR1 and CDR2: GTSNPN and SVGIG (reference sequence). The CDR3 length is 10 residues. The CDR3 reads CASDGGNYTF. DNA for the CDR3: TGTGCCTCCGATGGGGGCAACTACACCTTC.